The TCR beta chain described here comes from a study of cytomegalovirus exposure and HLA in healthy donors. PCR employed 60 Vbeta and 13 Jbeta primers. Here immunoSEQ multiplex PCR was the method, and the copy in TCRdb shows in-frame clones only, minus some. The sample carries approximately 110,000 clones, more than 70% recorded once. CDR1 SGHDT and CDR2 YYEEEE come from the germline V gene. Unmatched junction bases numbered 1, after V lost 2 bases and J lost 5 bases. The CDR3 covers 13 residues. The chain uses TRBV5-6 and TRBJ1-2; 9 positions match TRBD1. This TCR was recovered from a man over 45 in good health and CMV-seronegative. Sequencing was carried out using PBMCs. This CDR3 reads CASSLQGAYGYTF. In nucleotides, the CDR3 is TGTGCCAGCAGCTTACAGGGGGCGTATGGCTACACCTTC.